The rows below give T cell receptor beta chains drawn from one sample of a study of CD8 T cells in ankylosing spondylitis. TCRdb fed the 5' RACE reads into MiXCR, producing one record per CDR3 protein. The data contain approximately 500,000 distinct CDR3 sequences, roughly 13% of them seen just once; the ten biggest clones take up under 7.5%. The sample taken for sequencing was blood, either unsorted or a sorted T cell fraction (not recorded which). The receptors were sampled from a male donor with ankylosing spondylitis. Both conserved end residues are part of each CDR3. Each record gives: CDR3 length, D gene, clone size, V gene, J gene, CDR3 DNA, CDR3 protein. D genes are given only for firm matches. The size entry is marked missing in some rows and otherwise reads once, few, many or a size class.

14	.	few	TRBV29-1	TRBJ2-5	TGCAGCGTGGGGGGACGGCTACTTCAAGAGACCCAGTACTTC	CSVGGRLLQETQYF
13	TRBD1	.	TRBV12-3/TRBV12-4	TRBJ1-1	TGTGCCAGCAAACAGGGGGCGAACACTGAAGCTTTCTTT	CASKQGANTEAFF
15	.	.	TRBV25-1	TRBJ1-3	TGTGCCAGCAGTGAACTCACAGGAACTGGAAACACCATATATTTT	CASSELTGTGNTIYF
14	.	.	TRBV27	TRBJ2-3	TGTGCCAGCAAATCACCGGACGGCACAGATACGCAGTATTTT	CASKSPDGTDTQYF
16	.	many	TRBV5-1	TRBJ1-1	TGCGCCAGCAGCTGGGTCGCCTCCGGGAAGGGCACTGAAGCTTTCTTT	CASSWVASGKGTEAFF
14	.	few	TRBV12-3/TRBV12-4	TRBJ1-1	TGTGCCAGCAGCTTTCAGACCATGAACACTGAAGCTTTCTTT	CASSFQTMNTEAFF
15	TRBD1	.	TRBV27	TRBJ2-1	TGTGCCAGCAGTTTCGGGACAGGGGGGGGCAATGAGCAGTTCTTC	CASSFGTGGGNEQFF
15	.	.	TRBV20-1	TRBJ2-5	TGCAGTGCTACCAGGGACGACGTCCCACAAGAGACCCAGTACTTC	CSATRDDVPQETQYF
16	.	few	TRBV20-1	TRBJ2-7	TGCAGTGCTAGACGAGCGACTGGCGGGCCTCCCTACGAGCAGTACTTC	CSARRATGGPPYEQYF
16	TRBD1	once	TRBV6-1	TRBJ1-2	TGTGCCAGCACCCATACCCGGGACAGCGGCATCTATGGCTACACCTTC	CASTHTRDSGIYGYTF
16	TRBD2	few	TRBV7-2	TRBJ2-1	TGTGCCAGCAGCTTAACCCCGGGTAGCGGGTACAATGAGCAGTTCTTC	CASSLTPGSGYNEQFF
17	.	few	TRBV12-3/TRBV12-4	TRBJ2-6	TGTGCCAGCAGCCCCGGGGCCCTGGGACCCCTATCCAACGTCCTGACTTTC	CASSPGALGPLSNVLTF
13	.	.	TRBV24-1	TRBJ2-5	TGTGCCACCCAAAGCCCTTACCAAGAGACCCAGTACTTC	CATQSPYQETQYF
16	TRBD2	few	TRBV24-1	TRBJ2-1	TGTGCCACCGGGGGGAGCGGGAGCGGTTCCTACAATGAGCAGTTCTTC	CATGGSGSGSYNEQFF
15	TRBD1	many	TRBV20-1	TRBJ2-4	TGCAGTGCGGAAACAGGGGTGGAGGTCAAAAACATTCAGTACTTC	CSAETGVEVKNIQYF
15	.	few	TRBV15	TRBJ1-2	TGTGCCACCAGCAGTTACCCCGGGCCGAACTATGGCTACACCTTC	CATSSYPGPNYGYTF
17	TRBD2	.	TRBV10-1	TRBJ2-1	TGCGCCAGCAGCCACTATGGACTAGCGGGTTCCTACAATGAGCAGTTCTTC	CASSHYGLAGSYNEQFF
14	TRBD1	few	TRBV20-1	TRBJ1-5	TGCAGTGCTGGAGAACCCAGGGGGCATCAGCCCCAGCATTTT	CSAGEPRGHQPQHF
17	TRBD2	few	TRBV20-1	TRBJ2-1	TGCAGTGCCCTACTAGCGGGAGGGCCGAGCTCCTACAATGAGCAGTTCTTC	CSALLAGGPSSYNEQFF
15	.	.	TRBV12-3/TRBV12-4	TRBJ1-6	TGTGCCAGCAGTTGGGGGGGCAGTAGGAATTCACCCCTCCACTTT	CASSWGGSRNSPLHF
15	.	few	TRBV6-5	TRBJ2-2	TGTGCCAGCAATTCGTGGGGATTAGACACCGGGGAGCTGTTTTTT	CASNSWGLDTGELFF
14	TRBD2	.	TRBV4-1	TRBJ2-3	TGCGCCAGCGGACAGGGACTAGCGGGAGATACGCAGTATTTT	CASGQGLAGDTQYF
15	TRBD2	few	TRBV5-1	TRBJ2-1	TGCGCCAGCAGCTTGCTGGGGGAGGGGTACAATGAGCAGTTCTTC	CASSLLGEGYNEQFF